The subject of this entry is one TCR beta chain. The antigen is undetermined. The sample originates from a study of cytomegalovirus exposure and HLA in healthy donors. Study observations and caveats: The sole available immune exposure information was CMV serostatus.

The PCR contained 60 Vbeta and 13 Jbeta primers. Authors' methods: It was a later analysis that counted 83 million or so unique TCR beta chains, of which 9.5 million to 14 million were shared. The data were produced by immunoSEQ multiplex PCR, yet TCRdb's version contains in-frame clones alone and is incomplete. V and J calls and clone size are as listed in that table; D and trimming were resolved from the DNA. The sample has fewer than 250,000 clones, around 79% seen once; the top ten hold 1.5% to 2%. V trimming: 1 base; J trimming: 3 bases; junction bases outside the gene matches: 8. The CDR3 has 16 amino acids. In germline, CDR1 is SGHVT, CDR2 SQSDAQ. These donors counted as nominally healthy when sampled, but unrecorded immune exposures were likely.

What was sequenced was PBMCs. This chain connects TRBV7-4 to TRBJ2-7; 8 positions agree with TRBD1. This TCR was recovered from a male donor in good health and CMV-seronegative. CDR3 loop: CASSLDLTGVLYEQYF. CDR3 bases: TGTGCCAGCAGCTTAGACCTGACAGGGGTCCTCTACGAGCAGTACTTC.